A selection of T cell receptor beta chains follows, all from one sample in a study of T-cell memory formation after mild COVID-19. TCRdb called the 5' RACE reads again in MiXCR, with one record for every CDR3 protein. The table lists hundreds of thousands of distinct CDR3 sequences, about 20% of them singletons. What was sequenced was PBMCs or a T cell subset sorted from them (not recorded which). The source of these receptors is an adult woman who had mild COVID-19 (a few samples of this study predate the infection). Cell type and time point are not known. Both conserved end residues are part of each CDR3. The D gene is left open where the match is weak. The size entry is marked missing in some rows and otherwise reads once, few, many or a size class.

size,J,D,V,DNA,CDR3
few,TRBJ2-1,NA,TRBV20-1,TGCAGTGCTAGAGATTCGGCTAGCCCTCACTATGAGCAGTTCTTC,CSARDSASPHYEQFF
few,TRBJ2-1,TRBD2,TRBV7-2,TGTGCCAGCAGTCTAGCGGGAGTTATCTACAATGAGCAGTTCTTC,CASSLAGVIYNEQFF
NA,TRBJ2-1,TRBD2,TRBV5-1,TGCGCCAGCAGAGGTGGGGGGGACTCCTACAATGAGCAGTTCTTC,CASRGGGDSYNEQFF
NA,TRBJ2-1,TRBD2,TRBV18,TGTGCCAGCTCACTAACTAGCGGGCTGAGAAATGAGCAGTTCTTC,CASSLTSGLRNEQFF
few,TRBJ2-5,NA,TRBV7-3,TGTGCCAGCAGCTTAAATCGGCCGCAAGAGACCCAGTACTTC,CASSLNRPQETQYF
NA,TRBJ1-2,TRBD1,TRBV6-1,TGTGCCAGCAGTGCGACAGGGGGCTCGGTCTATGGCTACACCTTC,CASSATGGSVYGYTF
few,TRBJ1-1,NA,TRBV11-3,TGTGCCAGCAGCCTACAGGGTTCCTTGAACACTGAAGCTTTCTTT,CASSLQGSLNTEAFF
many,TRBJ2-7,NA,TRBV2,TGTGCCAGCAAAGACGGCACCTACGAGCAGTACTTC,CASKDGTYEQYF
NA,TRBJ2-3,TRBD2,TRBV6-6,TGTGCCAGCAGTTACTCGCGGACTAGCGGGGCTGATACGCAGTATTTT,CASSYSRTSGADTQYF
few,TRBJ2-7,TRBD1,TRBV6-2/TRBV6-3,TGTGCCAGCACCACGGGACAGGACTCCTACGAGCAGTACTTC,CASTTGQDSYEQYF
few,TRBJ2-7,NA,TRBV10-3,TGTGCCATCAGTGAGGAGGCCAACGAGCAGTACTTC,CAISEEANEQYF
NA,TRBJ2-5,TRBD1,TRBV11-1,TGTGCCAGCAGCTCACCATTGTCGACAGGGGCATTTCAAGAGACCCAGTACTTC,CASSSPLSTGAFQETQYF
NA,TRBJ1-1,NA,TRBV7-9,TGTGCCAGCAGCTTAGGTGTAACGGGTCTCTTT,CASSLGVTGLF
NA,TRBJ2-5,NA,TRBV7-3,TGTGCCAGCAGCTCGGACGACCAAGAGACCCAGTACTTC,CASSSDDQETQYF
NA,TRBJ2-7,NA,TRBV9,TGTGCCAGCAGCCCTCGACTTGGTGGGTACGAGCAGTACTTC,CASSPRLGGYEQYF
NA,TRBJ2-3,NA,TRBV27,TGTGCCAGCAGTAGACGGGGTTACACAGATACGCAGTATTTT,CASSRRGYTDTQYF
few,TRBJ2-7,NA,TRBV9,TGTGCCAGCAGCGAGGGTCACGGCTTTTACGAGCAGTACTTC,CASSEGHGFYEQYF
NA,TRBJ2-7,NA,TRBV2,TGTGCCAGCAACCCGGACTCCCCGAGCTACGAGCAGTACTTC,CASNPDSPSYEQYF
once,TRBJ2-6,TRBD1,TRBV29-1,TGCAGCGTTTCCGGGACAGGGTCATCCGGGGCCAACGTCCTGACTTTC,CSVSGTGSSGANVLTF
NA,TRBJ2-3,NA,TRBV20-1,TGCAGTGCTAGAGTCCCCGGGACCACAGATACGCAGTATTTT,CSARVPGTTDTQYF
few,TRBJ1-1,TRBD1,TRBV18,TGTGCCAGCTCCGGACAGGGTGAAGCTTTCTTT,CASSGQGEAFF
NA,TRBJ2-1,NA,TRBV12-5,TGTGCTAGCGGTCTCCTCAATGAGCAGTTCTTC,CASGLLNEQFF
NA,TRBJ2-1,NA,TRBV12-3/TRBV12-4,TGTGCCATCCGAGGACAGTACAATGAGCAGTTCTTC,CAIRGQYNEQFF
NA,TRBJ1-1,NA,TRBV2,TGTGCCAGCGATGAACAGCCGAACACTGAAGCTTTCTTT,CASDEQPNTEAFF
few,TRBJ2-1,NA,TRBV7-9,TGTGCCAGCACCAGCGTCGATGAGCAGTTCTTC,CASTSVDEQFF
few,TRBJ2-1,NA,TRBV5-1,TGCGCCAGCAGCTCGACGGTTTTTGGGTATTGGGATGAGCAGTTCTTC,CASSSTVFGYWDEQFF
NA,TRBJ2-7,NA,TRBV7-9,TGTGCCAGCACCTCCCCCCACACAAACTACTACGAGCAGTACTTC,CASTSPHTNYYEQYF
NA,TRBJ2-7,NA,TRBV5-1,TGCGCCAGCAGCTTGGCGAAGGAGTACGAGCAGTACTTC,CASSLAKEYEQYF
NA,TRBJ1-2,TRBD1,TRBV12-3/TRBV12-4,TGTGCCAGCGGATCGGACAGGGGGGACTATGGCTACACCTTC,CASGSDRGDYGYTF
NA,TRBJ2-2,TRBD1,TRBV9,TGTGCCAGCAGCCTGCTGCCCGGGACAGACCTTACCACCGGGGAGCTGTTTTTT,CASSLLPGTDLTTGELFF
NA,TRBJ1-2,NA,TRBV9,TGTGCCAGCAGCGTAGACCCTACAGGGAACTATGGCTACACCTTC,CASSVDPTGNYGYTF
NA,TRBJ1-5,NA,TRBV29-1,TGCAGCGTTGCGGCTGTAGGGGGGAGCAATCAGCCCCAGCATTTT,CSVAAVGGSNQPQHF
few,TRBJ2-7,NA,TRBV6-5,TGTGCCAGCAGTTACCGCGGGGCCCCCGGCTACGAGCAGTACTTC,CASSYRGAPGYEQYF
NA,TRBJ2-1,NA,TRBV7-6,TGTGCCAGCAGCTCATCGTTAGGGTTTCGGGATGAGCAGTTCTTC,CASSSSLGFRDEQFF
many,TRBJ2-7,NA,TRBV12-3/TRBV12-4,TGTGCCAGCAGTTTACACGGGATGTCCTACGAGCAGTACTTC,CASSLHGMSYEQYF
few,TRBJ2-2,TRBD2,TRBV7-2,TGTGCCAGCAGCTCAGGGGCCTTAGCGGGAGTAGACGGGGAGCTGTTTTTT,CASSSGALAGVDGELFF
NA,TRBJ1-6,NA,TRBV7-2,TGTGCCAGCAGCTTATCGGCCTCACCCCTCCACTTT,CASSLSASPLHF
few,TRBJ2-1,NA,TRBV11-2,TGTGCCAGCAGCTTAGCGGGTACTGGCAATGAGCAGTTCTTC,CASSLAGTGNEQFF
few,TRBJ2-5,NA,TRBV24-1,TGTGCCACCAGTGATTTACGGCGGGATCAAGGGACCCAGTACTTC,CATSDLRRDQGTQYF
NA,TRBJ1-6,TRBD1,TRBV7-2,TGTGCCAGCAGCCAGCTTTCGGGACAGTATAATTCACCCCTCCACTTT,CASSQLSGQYNSPLHF
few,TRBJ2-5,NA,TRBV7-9,TGTGCCAGCACCTTCGGTTTAGGGAGTCAAGAGACCCAGTACTTC,CASTFGLGSQETQYF
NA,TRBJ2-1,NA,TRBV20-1,TGCAGTGCTAGACCGACTAGGTACAATGAGCAGTTCTTC,CSARPTRYNEQFF
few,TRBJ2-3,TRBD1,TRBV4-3,TGCGCCAGCGGCCGGGACAGGGAGGGAGATACGCAGTATTTT,CASGRDREGDTQYF
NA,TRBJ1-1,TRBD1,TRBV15,TGTGCCACCAGCAGGGGACCTTGGACAGGGGGCACTGAAGCTTTCTTT,CATSRGPWTGGTEAFF
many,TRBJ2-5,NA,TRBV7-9,TGTGCCAGCAGCTACGCTTACCTGGGGAAAGAGACCCAGTACTTC,CASSYAYLGKETQYF
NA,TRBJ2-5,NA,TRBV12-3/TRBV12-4,TGTGCCAGCAGTTTCGGGACGAGGAGGGACCAAGAGACCCAGTACTTC,CASSFGTRRDQETQYF
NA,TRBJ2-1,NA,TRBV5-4,TGTGCCAGCAGCTTGAGGCACAATGAGCAGTTCTTC,CASSLRHNEQFF
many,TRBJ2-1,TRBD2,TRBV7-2,TGTGCCAGCAGCCCAAGCGGGAGTCTCCGGAATGAGCAGTTCTTC,CASSPSGSLRNEQFF
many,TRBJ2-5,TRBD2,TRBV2,TGTGCCAGCAGCCCGGGCGGGGGGGCTGAGACCCAGTACTTC,CASSPGGGAETQYF
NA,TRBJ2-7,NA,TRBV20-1,TGCAGTGCTGGGGTCCCCTACGAGCAGTACTTC,CSAGVPYEQYF
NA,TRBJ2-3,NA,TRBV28,TGTGCCAGCAGCCTGGGGACCCGGAGCACAGATACGCAGTGTTTT,CASSLGTRSTDTQCF